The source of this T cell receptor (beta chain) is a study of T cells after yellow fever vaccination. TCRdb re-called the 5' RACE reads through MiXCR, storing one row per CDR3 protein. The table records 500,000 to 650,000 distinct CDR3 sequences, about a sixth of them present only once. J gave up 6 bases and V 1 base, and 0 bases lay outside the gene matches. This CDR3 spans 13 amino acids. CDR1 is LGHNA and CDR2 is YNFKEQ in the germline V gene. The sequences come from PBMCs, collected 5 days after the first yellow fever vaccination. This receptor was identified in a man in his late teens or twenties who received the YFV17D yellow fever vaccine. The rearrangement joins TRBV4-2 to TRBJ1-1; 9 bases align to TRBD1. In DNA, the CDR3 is TGTGCCAGCAGCCAAGGGACAGGGGCTGAAGCTTTCTTT. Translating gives CASSQGTGAEAFF.